This T cell receptor (beta chain) emerged from a study of T cell repertoires in cytomegalovirus infection. For the study at large: Based on public TCR beta signatures, there were indications of CMV infection and of a matching HLA type.

This CDR3 spans 16 amino acids. V dropped 6 bases and J dropped 0 bases, with 15 bases sitting between them. Germline CDR1 is SGHTA and CDR2 is FQGNSA. This clonotype was counted at least ten times. Its target is not known. TCRdb re-called the reads with MiXCR, one entry per CDR3 protein. The sample holds some 350,000 distinct CDR3 sequences, around 18% seen once. Whole-study findings and limits: Cumulative public TCR beta family frequency identified carriers of CMV plus the relevant HLA. Dominating the ex vivo response were TCR beta clonotypes that were CMV-specific and HLA-C-restricted.

This TCR came from a human donor in good health (CMV status not recorded). Some clones in this sample may be carry-over from other donors' samples. Sequenced material: PBMCs. The V and J genes are TRBV7-2 and TRBJ1-3; D not resolved. DNA for the CDR3: TGTGCCAGCAGACCTCCTGGGGTCTACTCTGGAAACACCATATATTTT. Translating it yields CASRPPGVYSGNTIYF. The full variable domain, its missing parts supplied by reference TRBV7-2 and TRBJ1-3, is GAGVSQSPSNKVTEKGKDVELRCDPISGHTALYWYRQSLGQGLEFLIYFQGNSAPDKSGLPSDRFSAERTGGSVSTLTIQRTQQEDSAVYLCASRPPGVYSGNTIYFGEGSWLTVV.